This TCR beta chain was found in a study of response to subunit inactivated influenza vaccine. Study-level findings and limits: Authors suggested seasonal influenza vaccinations each recruit few new T cells.

TCRdb redid the calling of the RT-PCR reads with MiXCR, one entry per CDR3 protein. The table records over 650,000 distinct CDR3 sequences, roughly 20% of them present only once. From germline, CDR1 is ENHRY and CDR2 SYGVKD. Trimming cost V 3 bases and J 2 bases, with 10 bases left between them. The CDR3 contains 14 residues. This clonotype occurred many times. Its antigen remains unknown. The genes are TRBV10-3 and TRBJ2-5; D might be TRBD1 or TRBD2, each matching 5 bases. The receptor's source is a man aged 45 to 65 who received an inactivated influenza vaccine. The sample in question was PBMCs from blood, obtained about 5 days after vaccination. CDR3 region: CAISEGTKQETQYF. The CDR3 bases are TGTGCCATCAGTGAAGGGACGAAACAAGAGACCCAGTACTTC.